Below are 18 T cell receptor beta chains sequenced from a single sample in a study of shared clonotypes between healthy human individuals. Profiled with immunoSEQ multiplex PCR; TCRdb holds only in-frame clones, not every one. Here the sample spans millions of clones, more than 90% being singletons. Material: naive CD4+ T cells sorted from blood. Specified subset: CD45RA+ positively selected. The receptors were sampled from a man between 18 and 29 years old in good health.

This clone was detected only once. This rearrangement joins TRBV11-2 to TRBJ1-2; no clear D. Trimming stripped 0 bases from V and 8 bases from J, with 13 bases between. The CDR3 spans 14 residues. Germline V gene sequence: CDR1 SGHAT, CDR2 FQNNGV. The CDR3 nucleotides are TGTGCCAGCAGCTTAGACCCTGTTGGTGACGGCTACACCTTC. The encoded protein is CASSLDPVGDGYTF. The variable domain in full, completed from reference TRBV11-2 and TRBJ1-2, reads EAGVAQSPRYKIIEKRQSVAFWCNPISGHATLYWYQQILGQGPKLLIQFQNNGVVDDSQLPKDRFSAERLKGVDSTLKIQPAKLEDSAVYLCASSLDPVGDGYTFGSGTRLTVV.

The chain recombines TRBV6-5 with TRBJ2-5, with D uncertain. The end of the DNA is better explained by TRBJ2-7, so the J call may be wrong. CDR3 length: 13 amino acids. Germline CDR1 reads MNHEY; CDR2 reads SVGAGI. The DNA of the CDR3 is TGTGCCAGCAGTGGCGTCCCAGGTTACGAGCAGTACTTC. Its protein product is CASSGVPGYEQYF.

The chain couples TRBV29-1 to TRBJ1-1, with D perhaps matching TRBD1 (5 bases). Germline V gives CDR1 SQVTM, CDR2 ANQGSEA. The CDR3 spans 19 residues. With 0 bases removed from V and 6 bases from J, the gap between germline ends came to 29 bases. This CDR3 is CSVEDSGTRRLNRGAEAFF. The CDR3, as DNA: TGCAGCGTTGAAGATTCGGGGACCAGACGACTCAACCGGGGGGCTGAAGCTTTCTTT.

This chain joins TRBV10-3 and TRBJ2-7; D perhaps matches TRBD1 (6 bases). Germline V gives CDR1 ENHRY, CDR2 SYGVKD. This CDR3 region has 13 residues. With 10 bases removed from V and 2 bases from J, the gap between germline ends came to 15 bases. The CDR3 here is CATARQVPYEQYF. Here the CDR3 DNA reads TGTGCCACGGCAAGACAGGTTCCCTACGAGCAGTACTTC.

The rearrangement links TRBV5-6 to TRBJ1-2; 11 positions match TRBD1. Germline-derived CDR1 and CDR2 are SGHDT and YYEEEE. V trimming: 4 bases; J trimming: 4 bases; junction bases outside the gene matches: 6. The CDR3 is 15 amino acids. CDR3: CASSRSGTGGYGYTF. The CDR3 DNA follows: TGTGCCAGCAGCAGATCCGGGACAGGGGGCTATGGCTACACCTTC.

The genes are TRBV7-2 and TRBJ1-6; D is unclear. Germline values: CDR1 SGHTA, CDR2 FQGNSA. CDR3 length equals 13 residues. The V gene lost 2 bases and the J gene lost 13 bases, with 12 bases spanning the gap. The DNA of the CDR3 is TGTGCCAGCAGCTTAACCAGCCCCGATCCCCTCCACTTT. Its protein is CASSLTSPDPLHF. The variable domain in full, with the rest retrieved from reference TRBV7-2 and TRBJ1-6, is GAGVSQSPSNKVTEKGKDVELRCDPISGHTALYWYRQSLGQGLEFLIYFQGNSAPDKSGLPSDRFSAERTGGSVSTLTIQRTQQEDSAVYLCASSLTSPDPLHFGNGTRLTVT.

The chain uses TRBV7-9 and TRBJ2-7, with D possibly matching TRBD2 (6 bases). This CDR3 has 15 amino acids. CDR1 is SEHNR and CDR2 is FQNEAQ in the germline V gene (reference sequence). Deletions cut 5 bases from V and 5 bases from J, with 19 bases between. This CDR3 is CASSANLGSINEQYF. As DNA, the CDR3 is TGTGCCAGCAGCGCCAACCTCGGGAGTATCAACGAGCAGTACTTC.

The V gene is TRBV11-3, the J gene TRBJ1-2; 7 nucleotides agree with TRBD1. This CDR3 has 16 residues. V lost 1 base, J lost 3 bases, and 8 bases stayed unmatched. Germline loops: CDR1 SGHNT, CDR2 YENEEA. CDR3 DNA: TGTGCCAGCAGCTTAGTATCAGGGACAGCGGACTATGGCTACACCTTC. Its translation is CASSLVSGTADYGYTF.

The chain employs TRBV5-4 and TRBJ2-3; TRBD2 is a possible D gene (5 bases). V was clipped by 1 base and J by 4 bases, with 10 bases between them. CDR1 and CDR2 from the germline V gene are SGHNT and YYREEE (reference sequence). The CDR3 sequence is 14 residues long. Written as DNA, the CDR3 is TGTGCCAGCAGCTTGCGGGGTAAGGCAGATACGCAGTATTTT. This codes for CASSLRGKADTQYF. The complete variable domain, with remaining parts taken from reference TRBV5-4 and TRBJ2-3, reads ETGVTQSPTHLIKTRGQQVTLRCSSQSGHNTVSWYQQALGQGPQFIFQYYREEENGRGNFPPRFSGLQFPNYSSELNVNALELDDSALYLCASSLRGKADTQYFGPGTRLTVL.

The chain employs TRBV5-6 and TRBJ1-3, with TRBD1 matching over 9 bases. The germline CDR1 and CDR2 sequences are SGHDT and YYEEEE. CDR3 length equals 15 residues. J gave up 6 bases and V 2 bases, and 6 bases lay outside the gene matches. CDR3 region: CASSLGDRATNTIYF. The CDR3, as DNA: TGTGCCAGCAGCTTAGGGGACAGGGCAACAAACACCATATATTTT.

In this sample, this clone turned up a few times. The gene calls are TRBV5-6 and TRBJ2-7, with D possibly matching TRBD1 (5 bases). V shed 7 bases and J shed 5 bases, with 10 bases lying between them. Per the germline V gene, CDR1 is SGHDT and CDR2 is YYEEEE. The CDR3 is made up of 11 amino acids. The CDR3 coding sequence is TGTGCCAGCTCCAGGGAACACGAGCAGTACTTC. This gives the protein CASSREHEQYF.

The table lists this clone with a count of one. This chain links TRBV6-1 with TRBJ2-3; 7 bases are shared with TRBD2. This CDR3 comprises 16 residues. Germline assignment: CDR1 MNHNS and CDR2 SASEGT. V gave up 4 bases and J gave up 4 bases; unmatched junction bases: 11. This CDR3 reads CASSGFSGRPADTQYF. In DNA form, the CDR3 reads TGTGCCAGCAGTGGCTTTAGCGGGCGACCGGCAGATACGCAGTATTTT.

This chain uses TRBV5-6 with TRBJ2-1; 7 bases match TRBD2. The V segment lost 3 bases and the J segment 4 bases; nucleotides outside the gene matches: 10. The CDR3 contains 16 residues. Looked up from germline, CDR1 is SGHDT and CDR2 is YYEEEE. The DNA for the CDR3 is TGTGCCAGCAGCTATGCTGGGGGGGAGAGTTACAATGAGCAGTTCTTC. It translates to CASSYAGGESYNEQFF.

The count of this clone is one. The chain carries TRBV10-3 and TRBJ1-2, with D possibly being TRBD1 (5 bases). V gave up 2 bases and J gave up 8 bases, with 9 bases separating them. The CDR3 totals 12 residues. The germline V gene encodes CDR1 ENHRY and CDR2 SYGVKD. The CDR3 sequence is CAISEAGFGYTF. The DNA for the CDR3 is TGTGCCATCAGTGAGGCAGGGTTCGGCTACACCTTC.

The chain combines TRBV2 with TRBJ1-5; D gene unclear. Per germline, CDR1 SNHLY and CDR2 FYNNEI. Trimming cost V 6 bases and J 0 bases, with 9 bases left between them. This CDR3 region has 14 residues. CDR3 nucleotide sequence: TGTGCCAGCAGATTTAAGGGTAGCAATCAGCCCCAGCATTTT. This gives the protein CASRFKGSNQPQHF.

This chain links TRBV25-1 with TRBJ2-7; TRBD2 is a possible D gene (7 bases). Germline CDR1 MGHDK, CDR2 SYGVNS. Deletions cut 3 bases from V and 2 bases from J, with 17 bases between. The CDR3 totals 16 residues. The DNA of the CDR3 is TGTGCCAGCAGTGACCTTGGGCGGGGGCGACCCTACGAGCAGTACTTC. This sequence encodes CASSDLGRGRPYEQYF.

The rearrangement uses TRBV4-1 and TRBJ2-3; D call uncertain. The CDR3 consists of 16 residues. Trimming cost V 1 base and J 1 base, with 12 bases left between them. Germline lookup yields CDR1 MGHRA and CDR2 YSYEKL. CDR3 protein: CASSQVLLRRTDTQYF. The CDR3, as DNA: TGCGCCAGCAGCCAAGTACTCTTGAGGCGCACAGATACGCAGTATTTT.

J is TRBJ2-2 and V is TRBV4-3; D remains unclear. The ends were cut back, 3 bases at V and 4 bases at J, with 15 bases in the middle. Per the germline V gene, CDR1 is LGHNA and CDR2 is YSLEER. The CDR3 is 16 amino acids. The CDR3 loop reads CASSQALLDVTGELFF. CDR3 DNA: TGCGCCAGCAGCCAGGCTTTGTTAGACGTCACCGGGGAGCTGTTTTTT.